The 8 T cell receptor beta chains presented below share a single source sample, sequenced in a study of shared clonotypes between healthy human individuals. The repertoire was sequenced with immunoSEQ multiplex PCR; TCRdb's copy has only in-frame clones and lacks some. The data hold some 1.4 million clones, with 95% to 97% observed a single time. The sequenced sample was naive CD4+ T cells sorted from blood. Subset indicated: CD45RA+ positively selected. The receptors here all came from a man younger than 40 in good health.

This chain uses TRBV6-5 with TRBJ1-4, with 9 bases aligning to TRBD1. CDR1 and CDR2 (germline): MNHEY, SVGAGI. The CDR3 sequence is 15 residues long. V gave up 4 bases and J gave up 8 bases; unmatched junction bases: 8. CDR3 region: CASSSRQGEGEKLFF. Here the CDR3 DNA reads TGTGCCAGCAGTTCCCGACAGGGGGAAGGGGAAAAACTGTTTTTT.

With regard to this clone: Other nucleotide sequences in the sample specify the same CDR3. The chain joins TRBV28 to TRBJ2-3, with TRBD1 matching over 7 bases. Germline V gene lookup returns CDR1 MDHEN and CDR2 SYDVKM. This CDR3 has 15 amino acids. The V and J ends lost 0 bases and 2 bases, in that order; junction bases with no gene match: 2. The CDR3: CASSLWGQSTDTQYF. CDR3 coding DNA: TGTGCCAGCAGTTTATGGGGACAGTCCACAGATACGCAGTATTTT.

V gene TRBV11-1 combines with J gene TRBJ2-7; 11 bases fit TRBD2. Trimming cost V 4 bases and J 0 bases; bases outside gene matches: 2. Germline CDR1 is SGHAT and CDR2 is FQDESV (reference sequence). This CDR3 comprises 15 residues. The CDR3 loop reads CASSSGTSGSYEQYF. The CDR3 DNA follows: TGTGCCAGCAGCTCCGGGACTAGCGGCTCCTACGAGCAGTACTTC.

On this clone itself: Other DNA sequences in this sample translate to the same CDR3. The chain employs TRBV27 and TRBJ1-5; D gene unclear. Germline V gene sequence: CDR1 MNHEY, CDR2 SMNVEV (reference sequence). This CDR3 is built from 14 residues. V was clipped by 6 bases and J by 2 bases, with 11 bases between them. The CDR3 region is CASRPGQGNQPQHF. The DNA of the CDR3 is TGTGCCAGCAGACCCGGCCAAGGCAATCAGCCCCAGCATTTT.

The chain has TRBV11-3 and TRBJ2-1, with unresolved D. Trimming pared 1 base from V and 9 bases from J, leaving 13 bases between. The CDR3 is 14 amino acids. Germline V gene lookup returns CDR1 SGHNT and CDR2 YENEEA. This CDR3 is CASSLVIGFGEQFF. In DNA, the CDR3 is TGTGCCAGCAGCTTAGTAATTGGGTTCGGTGAGCAGTTCTTC.

This chain's CDR3 is CASSPRTENTEAFF. The CDR3, as DNA: TGTGCCAGCAGCCCGAGGACAGAGAACACTGAAGCTTTCTTT. The V gene is TRBV5-4, the J gene TRBJ1-1; a weak D match, TRBD1 (6 bases). Trimming pared 4 bases from V and 1 base from J, leaving 11 bases between. The CDR3 is 14 amino acids. Germline values: CDR1 SGHNT, CDR2 YYREEE (reference sequence).

V is TRBV6-4 and J is TRBJ2-5; D gene ambiguous. The V end was cut by 2 bases, the J end by 2 bases, with 21 bases between. The CDR3 covers 18 residues. CDR1 is MRHNA and CDR2 is SNTAGT in the germline V gene. The chain's CDR3 is CASSDEVRRQPRQETQYF. The DNA for the CDR3 is TGTGCCAGCAGTGACGAAGTAAGGCGCCAACCCCGACAAGAGACCCAGTACTTC.

The gene calls are TRBV4-1 and TRBJ1-5; TRBD1 is a possible D gene (5 bases). Trimming left V 1 base short and J 7 bases short, with 11 bases between. Germline CDR1 MGHRA, CDR2 YSYEKL. CDR3 length: 14 amino acids. In DNA form, the CDR3 reads TGCGCCAGCAGCCAAGTGGGGGTGGGCCAGCCCCAGCATTTT. Its translation: CASSQVGVGQPQHF.